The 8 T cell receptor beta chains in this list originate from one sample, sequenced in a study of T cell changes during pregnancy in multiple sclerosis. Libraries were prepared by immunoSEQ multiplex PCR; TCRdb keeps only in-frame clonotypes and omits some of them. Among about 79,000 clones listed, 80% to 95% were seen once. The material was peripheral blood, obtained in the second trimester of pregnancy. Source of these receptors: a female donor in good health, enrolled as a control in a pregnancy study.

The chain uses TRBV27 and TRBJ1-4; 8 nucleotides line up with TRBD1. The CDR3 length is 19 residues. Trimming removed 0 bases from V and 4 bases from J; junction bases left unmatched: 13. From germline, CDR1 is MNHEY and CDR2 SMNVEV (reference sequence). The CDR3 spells CASSLSAAFRGQGNEKLFF. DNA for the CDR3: TGTGCCAGCAGTTTATCGGCCGCATTCAGGGGGCAGGGTAATGAAAAACTGTTTTTT. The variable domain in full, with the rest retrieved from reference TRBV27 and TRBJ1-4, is EAQVTQNPRYLITVTGKKLTVTCSQNMNHEYMSWYRQDPGLGLRQIYYSMNVEVTDKGDVPEGYKVSRKEKRNFPLILESPSPNQTSLYFCASSLSAAFRGQGNEKLFFGSGTQLSVL.

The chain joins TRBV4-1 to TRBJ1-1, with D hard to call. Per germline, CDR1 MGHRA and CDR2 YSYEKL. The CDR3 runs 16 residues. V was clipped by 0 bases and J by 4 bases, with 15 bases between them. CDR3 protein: CASSQDDASEGTEAFF. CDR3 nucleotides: TGCGCCAGCAGCCAAGATGATGCCAGCGAGGGCACTGAAGCTTTCTTT.

In nucleotides, the CDR3 is TGTGCCATCAGCCAGGACAGGGCGAGTAGCTATGGCTACACCTTC. Its translation: CAISQDRASSYGYTF. The chain uses TRBV10-3 and TRBJ1-2; TRBD1 aligns across 8 bases. CDR1 and CDR2 from the germline V gene are ENHRY and SYGVKD. V was pared by 6 bases and J by 4 bases, with 10 bases of the junction left unmatched. This CDR3 spans 15 amino acids.

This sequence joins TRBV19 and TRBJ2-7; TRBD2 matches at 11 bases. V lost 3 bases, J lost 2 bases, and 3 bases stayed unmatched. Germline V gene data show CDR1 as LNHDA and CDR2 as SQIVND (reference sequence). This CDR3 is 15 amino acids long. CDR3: CASSMGLAETYEQYF. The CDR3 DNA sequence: TGTGCCAGTAGTATGGGACTAGCGGAGACCTACGAGCAGTACTTC.

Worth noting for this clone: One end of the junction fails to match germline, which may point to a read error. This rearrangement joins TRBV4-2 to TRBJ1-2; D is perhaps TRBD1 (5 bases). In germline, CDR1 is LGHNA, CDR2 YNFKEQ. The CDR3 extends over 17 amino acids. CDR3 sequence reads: CASSQAITEGIGYGYTF. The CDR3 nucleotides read TGTGCCAGCAGTCAAGCCATAACGGAGGGGATTGGCTATGGCTACACCTTC.

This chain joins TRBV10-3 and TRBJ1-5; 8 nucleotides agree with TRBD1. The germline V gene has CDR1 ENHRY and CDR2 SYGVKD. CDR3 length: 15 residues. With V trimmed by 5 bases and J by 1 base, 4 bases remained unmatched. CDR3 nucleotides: TGTGCCATCAGTTCCCGGACAGGGAGCAATCAGCCCCAGCATTTT. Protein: CAISSRTGSNQPQHF.

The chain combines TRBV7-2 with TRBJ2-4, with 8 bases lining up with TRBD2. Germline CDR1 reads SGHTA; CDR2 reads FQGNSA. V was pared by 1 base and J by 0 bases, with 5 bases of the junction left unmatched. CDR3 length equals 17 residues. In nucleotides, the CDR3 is TGTGCCAGCAGCTTAGAGGCTAGCGGGCTAGCCAAAAACATTCAGTACTTC. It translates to CASSLEASGLAKNIQYF.

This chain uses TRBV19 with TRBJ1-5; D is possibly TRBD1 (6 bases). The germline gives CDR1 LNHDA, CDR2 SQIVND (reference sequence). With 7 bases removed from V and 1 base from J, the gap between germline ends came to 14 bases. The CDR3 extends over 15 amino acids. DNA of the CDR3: TGTGCCAGTACCTACGACAGGAACAGCAATCAGCCCCAGCATTTT. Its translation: CASTYDRNSNQPQHF. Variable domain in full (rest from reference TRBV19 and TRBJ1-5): DGGITQSPKYLFRKEGQNVTLSCEQNLNHDAMYWYRQDPGQGLRLIYYSQIVNDFQKGDIAEGYSVSREKKESFPLTVTSAQKNPTAFYLCASTYDRNSNQPQHFGDGTRLSIL.